These 7 T cell receptor beta chains originate from one sample sequenced in a study of OX40 agonist ivuxolimab in advanced cancers. Data came from immunoSEQ multiplex PCR; TCRdb stores just in-frame clones and leaves some out. The sample includes 25,000 to 30,000 clones, less than 80% of them seen just once. The sample was CD4+ or CD8+ T cells sorted from blood, taken in a trial of the OX40 agonist ivuxolimab. The receptor set was obtained from an adult with an advanced solid tumor such as melanoma, head and neck, liver or kidney cancer.

This clone was found once. The chain links TRBV5-1 to TRBJ2-7; the match to TRBD1 covers 9 bases. CDR3 length equals 15 residues. Germline loops: CDR1 SGHRS, CDR2 YFSETQ. V shed 4 bases and J 1 base; nucleotides not matched to a gene: 6. As DNA, the CDR3 is TGCGCCAGCAGCCTTGGGACAGGGTTGTCCTACGAGCAGTACTTC. Amino acids: CASSLGTGLSYEQYF.

The chain combines TRBV29-1 with TRBJ1-2; 8 bases line up with TRBD1. This CDR3 is built from 15 residues. Germline V gene sequence: CDR1 SQVTM, CDR2 ANQGSEA. V lost 6 bases to trimming and J lost 0 bases; unmatched junction nucleotides: 9. Written as DNA, the CDR3 is TGCAGCGTCGAAACTTACAGGGGGGCTAACTATGGCTACACCTTC. Translated: CSVETYRGANYGYTF.

In its sample, this clone is medium-sized. The chain carries TRBV5-1 and TRBJ2-7; D unresolved. Germline V gene lookup returns CDR1 SGHRS and CDR2 YFSETQ. V was pared by 4 bases and J by 5 bases, with 10 bases between. The CDR3 extends over 12 amino acids. CDR3 sequence reads: CASSLAGDEQYF. CDR3 DNA: TGCGCCAGCAGCCTGGCAGGTGACGAGCAGTACTTC.

The rearrangement links TRBV2 to TRBJ2-2; possibly TRBD1 for D (7 bases). The germline gives CDR1 SNHLY, CDR2 FYNNEI. Trimming took off 3 bases at V and 4 bases at J, with 9 bases between the two ends. The CDR3 runs to 14 residues. The CDR3 coding sequence is TGTGCCAGCAGTGACCAGGGGGGCACCGGGGAGCTGTTTTTT. Translating it yields CASSDQGGTGELFF.

This clone has ten or more counts. The V call is TRBV5-1, the J call TRBJ2-1, with 9 positions matching TRBD2. This CDR3 is 18 amino acids long. Germline loops: CDR1 SGHRS, CDR2 YFSETQ. V dropped 4 bases and J dropped 1; count of bases not matched to a gene: 12. This CDR3 is CASSLRWGLATSYNEQFF. The CDR3 nucleotides are TGCGCCAGCAGCCTCCGGTGGGGACTAGCTACATCCTACAATGAGCAGTTCTTC.

This clone was observed a few times. The J gene is TRBJ2-1, the V gene TRBV9; D is ambiguous. This CDR3 has 12 amino acids. Germline CDR1 and CDR2: SGDLS and YYNGEE. Trimming removed 4 bases from V and 8 bases from J, with 10 bases in between. The CDR3 protein is CASSIPRDEQFF. The CDR3 DNA follows: TGTGCCAGCAGCATCCCTAGGGATGAGCAGTTCTTC.

The rearrangement links TRBV11-1 to TRBJ2-7; D unresolved. Germline V CDR1 and CDR2: SGHAT, FQDESV (reference sequence). V lost 4 bases, J lost 2 bases, and 15 bases lay in between. CDR3 length: 15 amino acids. The CDR3 DNA is TGTGCCAGCAGCTGGACCGGACGCTTACCCTACGAGCAGTACTTC. Amino acid sequence: CASSWTGRLPYEQYF.